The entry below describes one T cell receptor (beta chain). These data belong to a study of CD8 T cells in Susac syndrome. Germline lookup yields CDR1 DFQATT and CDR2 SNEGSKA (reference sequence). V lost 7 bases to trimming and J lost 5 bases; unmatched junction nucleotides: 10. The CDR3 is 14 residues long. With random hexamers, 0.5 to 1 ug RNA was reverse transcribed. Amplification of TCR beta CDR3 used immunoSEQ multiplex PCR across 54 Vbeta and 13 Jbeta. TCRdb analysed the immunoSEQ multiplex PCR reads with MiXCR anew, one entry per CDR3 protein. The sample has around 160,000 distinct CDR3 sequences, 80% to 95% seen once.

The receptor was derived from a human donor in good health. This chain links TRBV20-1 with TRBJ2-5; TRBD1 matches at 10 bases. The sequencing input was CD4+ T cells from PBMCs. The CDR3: CSGEPGQGRETQYF. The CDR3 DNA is TGCAGTGGAGAACCGGGACAGGGGCGGGAGACCCAGTACTTC.